This T cell receptor (beta chain) came from a study of blood T cell repertoires in COVID-19. CDR3 length equals 13 residues. With 4 bases clipped from V and 7 bases from J, the junction kept 5 bases outside the gene matches. The germline V gene encodes CDR1 SGHDT and CDR2 YYEEEE. Original processing methods: Estimated nucleated cell counts came from reference gene primer amplification. Clones were sequenced by immunoSEQ multiplex PCR, and TCRdb holds only the in-frame ones, with some missing. V, J and clone size were drawn from that table, and D and trimming were deduced from the DNA. The table has about 46,000 clones, approximately 90% seen once.

This chain joins TRBV5-6 and TRBJ1-2; 9 bases agree with TRBD1. The origin of this receptor is a man aged 50 to 60 with active COVID-19. Sample: peripheral blood. As DNA, the CDR3 is TGTGCCAGCAGCATACAGGGGGCCGGTGGCTACACCTTC. Translated: CASSIQGAGGYTF.